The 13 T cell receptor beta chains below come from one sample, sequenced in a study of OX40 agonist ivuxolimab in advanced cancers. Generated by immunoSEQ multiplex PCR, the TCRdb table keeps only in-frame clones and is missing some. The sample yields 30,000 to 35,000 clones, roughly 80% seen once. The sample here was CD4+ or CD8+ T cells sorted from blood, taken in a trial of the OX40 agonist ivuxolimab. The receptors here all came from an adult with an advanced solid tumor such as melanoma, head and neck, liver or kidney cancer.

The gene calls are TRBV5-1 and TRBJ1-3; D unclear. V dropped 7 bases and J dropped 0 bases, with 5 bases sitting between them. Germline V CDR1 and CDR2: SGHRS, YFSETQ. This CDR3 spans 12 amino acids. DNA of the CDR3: TGCGCCAGCGGAGACTCTGGAAACACCATATATTTT. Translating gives CASGDSGNTIYF.

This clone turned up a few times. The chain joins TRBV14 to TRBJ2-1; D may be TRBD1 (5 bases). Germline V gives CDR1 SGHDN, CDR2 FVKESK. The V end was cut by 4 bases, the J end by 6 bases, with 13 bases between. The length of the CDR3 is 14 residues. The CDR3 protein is CASSPGTGVNEQFF. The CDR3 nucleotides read TGTGCCAGCAGCCCCGGCACAGGCGTCAATGAGCAGTTCTTC.

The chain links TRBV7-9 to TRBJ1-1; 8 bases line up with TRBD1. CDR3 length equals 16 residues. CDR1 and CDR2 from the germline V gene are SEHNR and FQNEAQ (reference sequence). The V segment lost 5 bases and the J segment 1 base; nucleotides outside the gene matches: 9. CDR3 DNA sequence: TGTGCCAGCAGCCCCTCCCCAGGACAGGGGAACACTGAAGCTTTCTTT. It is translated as CASSPSPGQGNTEAFF.

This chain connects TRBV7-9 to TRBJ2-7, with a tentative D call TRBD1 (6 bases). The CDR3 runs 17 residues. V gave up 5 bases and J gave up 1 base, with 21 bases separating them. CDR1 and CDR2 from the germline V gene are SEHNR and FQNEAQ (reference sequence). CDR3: CASSPQGRGMVSYEQYF. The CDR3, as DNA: TGTGCCAGCAGCCCCCAAGGCAGGGGTATGGTTTCCTACGAGCAGTACTTC.

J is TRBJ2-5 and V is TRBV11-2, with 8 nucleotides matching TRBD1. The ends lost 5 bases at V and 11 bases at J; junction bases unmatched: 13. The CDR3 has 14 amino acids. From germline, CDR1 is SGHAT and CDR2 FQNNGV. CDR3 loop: CASSRDRILVEQYF. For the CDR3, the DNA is TGTGCCAGCAGCCGGGACAGGATTCTAGTCGAACAGTACTTC.

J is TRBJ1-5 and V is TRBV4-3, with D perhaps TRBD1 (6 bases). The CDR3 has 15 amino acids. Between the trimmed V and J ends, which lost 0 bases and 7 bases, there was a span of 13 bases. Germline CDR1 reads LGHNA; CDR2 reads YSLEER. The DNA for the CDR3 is TGCGCCAGCAGCCAAGAAAACAGGGCAGGGCAGCCCCAGCATTTT. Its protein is CASSQENRAGQPQHF.

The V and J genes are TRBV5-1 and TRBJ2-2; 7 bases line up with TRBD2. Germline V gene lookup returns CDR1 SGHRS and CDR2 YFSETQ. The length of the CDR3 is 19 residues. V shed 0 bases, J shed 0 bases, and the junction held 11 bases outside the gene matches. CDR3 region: CASSLDRLAALANTGELFF. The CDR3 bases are TGCGCCAGCAGCTTGGATCGGCTAGCGGCCTTAGCGAACACCGGGGAGCTGTTTTTT.

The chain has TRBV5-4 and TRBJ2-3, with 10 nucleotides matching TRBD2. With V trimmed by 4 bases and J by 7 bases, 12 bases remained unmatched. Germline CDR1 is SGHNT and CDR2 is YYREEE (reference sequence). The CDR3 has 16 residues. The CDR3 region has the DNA TGTGCCAGCAGCCCCCCCTACAGCGGGGGGGCGTATACGCAGTATTTT. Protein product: CASSPPYSGGAYTQYF.

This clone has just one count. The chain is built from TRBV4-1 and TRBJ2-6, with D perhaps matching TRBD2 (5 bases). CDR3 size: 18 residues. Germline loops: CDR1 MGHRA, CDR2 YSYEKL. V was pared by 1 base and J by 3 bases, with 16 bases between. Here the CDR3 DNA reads TGCGCCAGCAGCCAAGTCCCCGGAGCGGAGGATGGGGCCAACGTCCTGACTTTC. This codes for CASSQVPGAEDGANVLTF.

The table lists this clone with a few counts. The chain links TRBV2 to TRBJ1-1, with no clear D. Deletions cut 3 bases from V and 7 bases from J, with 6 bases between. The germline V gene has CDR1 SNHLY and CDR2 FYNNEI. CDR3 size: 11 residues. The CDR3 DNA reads TGTGCCAGCAGTGAGTACAATGAAGCTTTCTTT. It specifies CASSEYNEAFF.

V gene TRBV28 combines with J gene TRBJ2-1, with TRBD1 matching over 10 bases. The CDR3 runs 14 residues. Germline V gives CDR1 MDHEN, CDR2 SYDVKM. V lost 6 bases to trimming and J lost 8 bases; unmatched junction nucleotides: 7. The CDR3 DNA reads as TGTGCCAGCAGGACCGGACAGGGGGTCGATGAGCAGTTCTTC. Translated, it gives CASRTGQGVDEQFF.

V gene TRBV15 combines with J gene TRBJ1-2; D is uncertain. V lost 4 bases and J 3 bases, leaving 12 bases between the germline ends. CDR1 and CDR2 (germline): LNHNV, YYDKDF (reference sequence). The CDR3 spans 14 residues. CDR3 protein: CATSTGGRHYGYTF. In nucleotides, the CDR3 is TGTGCCACCAGCACCGGTGGCCGCCACTATGGCTACACCTTC.

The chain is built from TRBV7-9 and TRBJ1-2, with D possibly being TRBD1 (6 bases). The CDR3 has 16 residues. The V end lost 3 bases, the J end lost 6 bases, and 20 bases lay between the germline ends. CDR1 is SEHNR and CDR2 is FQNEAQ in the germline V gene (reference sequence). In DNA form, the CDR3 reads TGTGCCAGCAGCTTCATTGATGCGGGGGGCTGGAATGGCTACACCTTC. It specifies CASSFIDAGGWNGYTF.